A selection of T cell receptor beta chains follows, all from one sample in a study of T cell changes during pregnancy in multiple sclerosis. Profiling relied on immunoSEQ multiplex PCR, and the TCRdb table lists in-frame clones only, not all of them. The sample includes 55,000 to 80,000 clones, roughly 90% of them seen just once. This specimen consisted of peripheral blood, obtained after pregnancy. Every receptor here comes from a female donor in good health, enrolled as a control in a pregnancy study. The CDR3 runs from the conserved cysteine through the conserved F or W. Each record gives: J gene, D gene, clone size, V gene, CDR3 protein, CDR3 DNA. A D gene is named only where the DNA matches it firmly. For some rows the clone size is stated as once, few or many, or as a class when expanded; others skip it.

J gene: TRBJ1-1
D gene: TRBD1
clone size: .
V gene: TRBV10-3
CDR3 protein: CAISESVQGDTEAFF
CDR3 DNA: TGTGCCATCAGTGAGTCTGTCCAGGGGGACACTGAAGCTTTCTTT

J gene: TRBJ2-7
D gene: TRBD2
clone size: few
V gene: TRBV27
CDR3 protein: CASSSVSGRAYEQYF
CDR3 DNA: TGTGCCAGCAGTTCAGTTAGCGGGAGGGCCTACGAGCAGTACTTC

J gene: TRBJ2-5
D gene: TRBD2
clone size: .
V gene: TRBV5-6
CDR3 protein: CASSLQRGGETQYF
CDR3 DNA: TGTGCCAGCAGCCTTCAGCGGGGTGGGGAGACCCAGTACTTC

J gene: TRBJ1-5
D gene: .
clone size: .
V gene: TRBV2
CDR3 protein: CASRPDIKNNQPQHF
CDR3 DNA: TGTGCCAGCAGGCCGGACATAAAAAATAATCAACCCCAGCATTTT

J gene: TRBJ2-3
D gene: TRBD2
clone size: .
V gene: TRBV28
CDR3 protein: CASSTLAGGYTDTQYF
CDR3 DNA: TGTGCCAGCAGCACACTAGCGGGGGGATACACAGATACGCAGTATTTT

J gene: TRBJ1-3
D gene: .
clone size: .
V gene: TRBV7-7
CDR3 protein: CASSLEGDGNTIYF
CDR3 DNA: TGTGCTAGCAGCTTAGAGGGGGACGGAAACACCATATATTTT

J gene: TRBJ2-5
D gene: .
clone size: .
V gene: TRBV6-1
CDR3 protein: CASSEITRKETQYF
CDR3 DNA: TGTGCCAGCAGTGAAATTACTAGAAAAGAGACCCAGTACTTC

J gene: TRBJ2-1
D gene: .
clone size: .
V gene: TRBV7-8
CDR3 protein: CASSLAEVGMADEQFF
CDR3 DNA: TGTGCCAGCAGCTTAGCGGAGGTCGGGATGGCTGATGAGCAGTTCTTC

J gene: TRBJ1-1
D gene: .
clone size: .
V gene: TRBV30
CDR3 protein: CAWSVRLGRPVNTEAFF
CDR3 DNA: TGTGCCTGGAGTGTACGACTCGGTCGACCAGTGAACACTGAAGCTTTCTTT

J gene: TRBJ1-4
D gene: .
clone size: .
V gene: TRBV29-1
CDR3 protein: CSVPDSATNEKLFF
CDR3 DNA: TGCAGCGTCCCAGACAGTGCAACTAATGAAAAACTGTTTTTT

J gene: TRBJ1-2
D gene: .
clone size: .
V gene: TRBV30
CDR3 protein: CAWSVVATGDNYGYTF
CDR3 DNA: TGTGCCTGGAGTGTGGTCGCGACAGGCGATAACTATGGCTACACCTTC

J gene: TRBJ1-3
D gene: TRBD1
clone size: .
V gene: TRBV6-5
CDR3 protein: CASRRQGSSGNTIYF
CDR3 DNA: TGTGCCAGCAGAAGACAGGGAAGCTCTGGAAACACCATATATTTT

J gene: TRBJ2-5
D gene: .
clone size: .
V gene: TRBV6-5
CDR3 protein: CASSFLGSYQETQYF
CDR3 DNA: TGTGCCAGCAGTTTCCTGGGCTCGTACCAAGAGACCCAGTACTTC

J gene: TRBJ2-1
D gene: TRBD2
clone size: once
V gene: TRBV13
CDR3 protein: CASSRSGWSYNEQFF
CDR3 DNA: TGTGCCAGCAGCCGTAGCGGGTGGAGCTACAATGAGCAGTTCTTC

J gene: TRBJ1-3
D gene: .
clone size: .
V gene: TRBV7-9
CDR3 protein: CASSPTGYSGNTIYF
CDR3 DNA: TGTGCCAGCAGCCCTACAGGGTACTCTGGAAACACCATATATTTT

J gene: TRBJ2-7
D gene: TRBD2
clone size: once
V gene: TRBV6-6
CDR3 protein: CASSGLAGGPGEQYF
CDR3 DNA: TGTGCCAGCAGTGGACTAGCGGGAGGGCCGGGGGAGCAGTACTTC

J gene: TRBJ1-4
D gene: .
clone size: .
V gene: TRBV18
CDR3 protein: CASSLTGTNEKLFF
CDR3 DNA: TGTGCCAGCTCACTCACGGGAACTAATGAAAAACTGTTTTTT

J gene: TRBJ1-2
D gene: .
clone size: .
V gene: TRBV27
CDR3 protein: CASSGTSGTPYGYTF
CDR3 DNA: TGTGCCAGCAGCGGAACCTCGGGGACACCCTATGGCTACACCTTC